This entry concerns a single T cell receptor (beta chain). Its antigen is unidentified. This sample was taken from a study of CD8+ T cells in alopecia areata. Study-wide points: Clarity of TCR sharing across patients fell short of that in mice, possibly HLA-related. Scalp sequencing also captures normal skin's resident alphabeta T cells.

In each case, RNA was isolated and then reverse transcribed into cDNA as the sequencing template. Sequencing used immunoSEQ multiplex PCR; TCRdb keeps in-frame clones, though not all of them. The repertoire has about 120,000 clones, around 64% of them found once; the top ten carry about 3%. Germline CDR1 KGHSH, CDR2 LQKENI. The V and J ends lost 3 bases and 3 bases, in that order; junction bases with no gene match: 1. This CDR3 is built from 14 residues. This clonotype originated in a human donor in good health. The chain carries TRBV18 and TRBJ2-3; 9 bases match TRBD2. Sequencing was done on a sample of CD4+ T cells sorted from blood. CDR3 region: CASSPGLATDTQYF. The CDR3 nucleotides are TGTGCCAGCTCACCCGGACTAGCGACAGATACGCAGTATTTT. Filled out from reference TRBV18 and TRBJ2-3, the complete variable domain reads NAGVMQNPRHLVRRRGQEARLRCSPMKGHSHVYWYRQLPEEGLKFMVYLQKENIIDESGMPKERFSAEFPKEGPSILRIQQVVRGDSAAYFCASSPGLATDTQYFGPGTRLTVL.